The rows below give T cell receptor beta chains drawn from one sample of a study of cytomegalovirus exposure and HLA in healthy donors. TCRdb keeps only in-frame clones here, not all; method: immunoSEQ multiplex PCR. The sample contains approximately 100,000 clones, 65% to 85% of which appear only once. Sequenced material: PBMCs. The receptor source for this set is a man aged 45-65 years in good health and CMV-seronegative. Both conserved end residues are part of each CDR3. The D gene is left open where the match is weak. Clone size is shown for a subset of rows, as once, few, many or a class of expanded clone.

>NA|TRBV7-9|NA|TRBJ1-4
CASSHTDRPEKLFF
TGTGCCAGCAGCCACACCGACAGGCCGGAAAAACTGTTTTTT
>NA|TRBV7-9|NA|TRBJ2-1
CSSSLDGSSYNEQFF
TGTTCCAGCAGCCTCGACGGGAGCTCCTACAATGAGCAGTTCTTC
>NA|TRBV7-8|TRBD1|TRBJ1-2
CASSPRTGGHGYTF
TGTGCCAGCAGCCCGAGGACAGGGGGCCATGGCTACACCTTC
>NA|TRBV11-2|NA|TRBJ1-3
CASSPPASSGNTIYF
TGTGCCAGCAGCCCTCCTGCGTCCTCTGGAAACACCATATATTTT
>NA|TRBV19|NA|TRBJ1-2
CASSPTPMAGYTF
TGTGCCAGTAGCCCAACGCCCATGGCTGGCTACACCTTC
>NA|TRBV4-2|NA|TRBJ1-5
CASSQDPATGGSNQPQHF
TGTGCCAGCAGCCAAGACCCAGCGACGGGGGGCAGCAATCAGCCCCAGCATTTT
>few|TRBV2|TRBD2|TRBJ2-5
CASSETGTTQETQYF
TGTGCCAGCAGTGAAACCGGGACTACTCAAGAGACCCAGTACTTC
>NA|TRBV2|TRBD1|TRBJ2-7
CASSPTGPYEQYF
TGTGCCAGCAGTCCGACAGGGCCTTACGAGCAGTACTTC
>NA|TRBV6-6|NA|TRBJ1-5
CASTRPTDNQPQHF
TGTGCCAGCACCAGACCGACAGACAATCAGCCCCAGCATTTT
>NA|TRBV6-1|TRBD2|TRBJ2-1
CASREGTSGRNEQFF
TGTGCCAGCAGAGAAGGGACTAGCGGGAGAAATGAGCAGTTCTTC
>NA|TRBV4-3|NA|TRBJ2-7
CASSQDLGGTINEQYF
TGCGCCAGCAGCCAAGATCTCGGCGGGACGATTAACGAGCAGTACTTC
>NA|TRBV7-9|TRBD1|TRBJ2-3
CASSFGQGADTQYF
TGTGCCAGCAGCTTCGGACAGGGCGCAGATACGCAGTATTTT
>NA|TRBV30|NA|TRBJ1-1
CAWAQGPNTEAFF
TGTGCCTGGGCCCAGGGCCCGAACACTGAAGCTTTCTTT
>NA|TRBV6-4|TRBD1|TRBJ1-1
CASSRQGGTEAFF
TGTGCCAGCAGTCGACAGGGGGGAACTGAAGCTTTCTTT
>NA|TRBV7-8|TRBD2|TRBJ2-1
CASSPIPTSGSFVGEQFF
TGTGCCAGCAGCCCTATACCGACTAGCGGGAGTTTTGTAGGTGAGCAGTTCTTC
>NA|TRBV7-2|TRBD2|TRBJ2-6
CASSLVGTSGSMPNVLTF
TGTGCCAGCAGCTTAGTAGGGACTAGCGGGAGCATGCCCAACGTCCTGACTTTC
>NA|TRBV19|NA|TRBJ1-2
CASSIAGNNYGYTF
TGTGCCAGTAGTATAGCAGGGAATAACTATGGCTACACCTTC
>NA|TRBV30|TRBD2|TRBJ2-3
CAWSVQLAKYF
TGTGCCTGGAGTGTACAACTAGCGAAGTATTTT
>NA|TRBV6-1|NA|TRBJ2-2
CASRIRVTGELFF
TGTGCCAGCAGGATACGGGTCACCGGGGAGCTGTTTTTT
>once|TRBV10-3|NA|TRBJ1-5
CAISGEVNQPQHF
TGTGCCATCAGTGGAGAGGTCAATCAGCCCCAGCATTTT
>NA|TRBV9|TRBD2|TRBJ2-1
CASSPLSGGAAEQFF
TGTGCCAGCAGCCCCCTAAGCGGGGGGGCAGCTGAGCAGTTCTTC
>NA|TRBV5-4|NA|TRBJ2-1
CASSRQVASYNEQFF
TGTGCCAGCAGCCGACAGGTTGCCTCCTACAATGAGCAGTTCTTC
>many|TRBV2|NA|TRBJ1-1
CASRVVEAFF
TGTGCCAGCCGGGTTGTTGAAGCTTTCTTT
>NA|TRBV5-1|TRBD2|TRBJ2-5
CASSDTSSGGPQETQYF
TGCGCCAGCAGCGACACGTCTAGCGGGGGTCCTCAAGAGACCCAGTACTTC
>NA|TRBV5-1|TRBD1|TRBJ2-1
CASSLGTGRHNEQFF
TGCGCCAGCAGCCTGGGGACAGGGAGACACAATGAGCAGTTCTTC
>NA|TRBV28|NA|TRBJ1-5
CASSTSTGWGQPQHF
TGTGCCAGCAGCACTTCGACAGGATGGGGTCAGCCCCAGCATTTT
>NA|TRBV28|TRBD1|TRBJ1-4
CASSLRGTGDEKLFF
TGTGCCAGCAGTTTAAGGGGGACAGGGGATGAAAAACTGTTTTTT
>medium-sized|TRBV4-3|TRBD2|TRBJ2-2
CASSQVPFGLAGWGTGELFF
TGCGCCAGCAGCCAAGTTCCATTTGGACTAGCGGGATGGGGTACCGGGGAGCTGTTTTTT